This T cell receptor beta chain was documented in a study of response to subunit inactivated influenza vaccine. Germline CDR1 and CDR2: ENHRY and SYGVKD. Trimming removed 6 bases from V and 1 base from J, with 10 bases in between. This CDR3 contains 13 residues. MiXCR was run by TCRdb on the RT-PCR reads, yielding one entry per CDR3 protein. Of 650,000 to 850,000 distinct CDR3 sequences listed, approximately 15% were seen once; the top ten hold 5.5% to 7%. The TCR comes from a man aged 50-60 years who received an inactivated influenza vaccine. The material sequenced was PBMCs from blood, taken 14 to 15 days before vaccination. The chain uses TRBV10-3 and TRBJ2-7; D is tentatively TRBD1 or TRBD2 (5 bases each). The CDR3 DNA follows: TGTGCCATCAGAGGGACCGAGTCCTACGAGCAGTACTTC. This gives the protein CAIRGTESYEQYF.